Described below is a single T cell receptor beta chain sequence and its context. The record originates from a study of blood T cell repertoires in COVID-19. Study overall: Samples of COVID-19 (acute and convalescent) were obtained from the United States, Italy and Spain. T cells, B-cell-depleted T cells, or PBMCs supplied cDNA or gDNA.

In the original processing: Amplification of reference gene primers provided the estimated nucleated cell counts. Profiling relied on immunoSEQ multiplex PCR, and the TCRdb table lists in-frame clones only, not all of them. V and J calls and clone size are given by that table; D and trimming were obtained from the DNA. The sample includes under 250,000 clones, about 78% of them seen just once. This CDR3 is built from 14 residues. V lost 10 bases, J lost 3 bases, and 7 bases stayed unmatched. Germline CDR1 is ENHRY and CDR2 is SYGVKD. Sequencing was performed on peripheral blood. The sequence came from a woman in her 70s with acute or convalescent COVID-19. The genes are TRBV10-3 and TRBJ2-2; 8 bases fit TRBD1. CDR3 nucleotides: TGTGCCACCGGACAGGGTTTGGACACCGGGGAGCTGTTTTTT. Amino acids: CATGQGLDTGELFF.